The 21 T cell receptor beta chains reported below all come from one sample, sequenced in a study of T cells in Graves' hyperthyroidism and ophthalmopathy. Amplified TCR beta CDR3 regions came from RNA transcripts. TCR CDR3 underwent first-round RT-PCR with the HTBI primer set. Each CDR3 protein is one row after TCRdb ran MiXCR on the multiplex PCR reads. The repertoire consists of some 510,000 distinct CDR3 sequences, with about 20% occurring once and the leading ten covering around 27%. The sequenced sample consisted of blood. Receptors originate from a man between 18 and 29 years old with Graves' hyperthyroidism.

The rearrangement uses TRBV29-1 and TRBJ1-1, with TRBD1 identical over 7 bases. V lost 5 bases and J lost 11; bases outside the gene matches: 11. The V gene's germline CDR1 is SQVTM and CDR2 ANQGSEA. The CDR3 has 12 residues. This chain's CDR3 is CSVPGRGLSAFF. DNA of the CDR3: TGCAGCGTTCCTGGTAGGGGGCTCTCGGCTTTCTTT.

This rearrangement joins TRBV3-1 to TRBJ1-1; D is unclear. This CDR3 region has 16 residues. Deletions cut 0 bases from V and 1 base from J, with 12 bases between. Germline V gene lookup returns CDR1 LGHDT and CDR2 YNNKEL (reference sequence). The CDR3 coding sequence is TGTGCCAGCAGCCAAGATCTAGCGCAGAGGAACACTGAAGCTTTCTTT. It specifies CASSQDLAQRNTEAFF.

This clonotype was counted many times. V usage is TRBV28 and J usage is TRBJ2-7; 9 bases map to TRBD1. This CDR3 region has 14 residues. V gave up 2 bases and J gave up 7 bases; unmatched junction bases: 6. Germline values: CDR1 MDHEN, CDR2 SYDVKM. The CDR3, as DNA: TGTGCCAGCAGTTTAGGGACAGGGTTTGAAGAGCAGTACTTC. Protein: CASSLGTGFEEQYF.

This clonotype was counted at least ten times. V is TRBV30 and J is TRBJ2-2; 8 bases map to TRBD2. Germline assignment: CDR1 GTSNPN and CDR2 SVGIG (reference sequence). The V gene end was trimmed by 7 bases and the J gene end by 6 bases; junction bases not matched to a gene: 7. This CDR3 has 13 amino acids. DNA for the CDR3: TGTGCCTCCGTAGCGGGGTTCGCCGGGGAGCTGTTTTTT. This translates into CASVAGFAGELFF.

The chain combines TRBV10-3 with TRBJ1-2; 12 bases fit TRBD1. From germline, CDR1 is ENHRY and CDR2 SYGVKD. With 4 bases clipped from V and 5 bases from J, the junction kept 11 bases outside the gene matches. CDR3 length: 17 residues. Here the CDR3 DNA reads TGTGCCATCAGTGTCGGGACAGGGGGCTCAAGGCGGTATGGCTACACCTTC. Protein: CAISVGTGGSRRYGYTF.

This clonotype has ten or more counts. V is TRBV20-1 and J is TRBJ1-5; D perhaps matches TRBD1 (5 bases). This CDR3 has 13 residues. Trimming stripped 3 bases from V and 0 bases from J, with 6 bases between. Germline CDR1 and CDR2: DFQATT and SNEGSKA (reference sequence). Written as DNA, the CDR3 is TGCAGTGCTAGGGACACTAGCAATCAGCCCCAGCATTTT. Translating gives CSARDTSNQPQHF.

This clonotype has ten or more counts. The rearrangement links TRBV6-1 to TRBJ1-3; 7 bases are shared with TRBD1. Germline assignment: CDR1 MNHNS and CDR2 SASEGT. The CDR3 contains 17 residues. V shed 1 base, J shed 4 bases, and the junction held 10 bases outside the gene matches. As DNA, the CDR3 is TGTGCCAGCAGTGAAGGATCACAGGGGCTAAAAGGAAACACCATATATTTT. This sequence encodes CASSEGSQGLKGNTIYF.

In this sample, this clonotype turned up a few times. This chain connects TRBV6-1 to TRBJ1-1; perhaps TRBD1 as D (5 bases). The V and J ends lost 6 bases and 7 bases respectively, with 15 bases between them. Germline V CDR1 and CDR2: MNHNS, SASEGT. The CDR3 loop spans 13 amino acids. The DNA for the CDR3 is TGTGCCAGCAGACCAGGGAGGGGCTTTGAAGCTTTCTTT. Its translation is CASRPGRGFEAFF.

This clonotype has a handful of counts. The CDR3 DNA reads as TGTGCCAGCAGCCAAGATGGAGGGGATACTACCCCGGAGCAGTACTTC. Translating gives CASSQDGGDTTPEQYF. J is TRBJ2-7 and V is TRBV14; TRBD2 might be the D (6 bases). V was cut by 0 bases and J by 7 bases, with 19 bases left in between. The CDR3 covers 16 residues. From germline, CDR1 is SGHDN and CDR2 FVKESK.

This clonotype was seen only once. One end of the junction fails to match germline, which may point to a read error. This rearrangement joins TRBV28 to TRBJ2-7; 7 bases map to TRBD2. Germline V gene data show CDR1 as MDHEN and CDR2 as SYDVKM. This CDR3 has 17 residues. The CDR3 coding sequence is TGTGCCAGCAGTTCGAACCGGGACTATGGAAAGGGTTACGGGCAGTACTTC. Its protein product is CASSSNRDYGKGYGQYF.

This clonotype was seen at least ten times. The chain is built from TRBV20-1 and TRBJ1-5, with 7 bases that match TRBD1. CDR1 and CDR2 (germline): DFQATT, SNEGSKA (reference sequence). Trimming cost V 2 bases and J 7 bases; bases outside gene matches: 5. The CDR3 runs 13 residues. The CDR3 reads CSARTGVGQPQHF. The CDR3, as DNA: TGCAGTGCTAGAACAGGGGTGGGGCAGCCCCAGCATTTT.

The V call is TRBV29-1, the J call TRBJ2-5; TRBD2 aligns across 10 bases. V shed 6 bases, J shed 2 bases, and the junction held 9 bases outside the gene matches. The CDR3 runs 15 residues. Germline V gives CDR1 SQVTM, CDR2 ANQGSEA. In DNA, the CDR3 is TGCAGCGTCCCCAATGCTAGCGGGGGTCAAGAGACCCAGTACTTC. Translated: CSVPNASGGQETQYF.

The chain joins TRBV20-1 to TRBJ2-5; D possibly matches TRBD1 or TRBD2 (5 bases each). V lost 6 bases, J lost 2 bases, and 7 bases lay in between. The length of the CDR3 is 11 residues. Germline values: CDR1 DFQATT, CDR2 SNEGSKA (reference sequence). This CDR3 is CSAGPQETQYF. CDR3 in DNA: TGCAGTGCGGGACCTCAAGAGACCCAGTACTTC.

A few counts support this clonotype. The chain recombines TRBV4-1 with TRBJ1-2; 12 bases fit TRBD1. Germline trimming cut 0 bases from V and 4 bases from J; bases unmatched to any gene: 6. The CDR3 sequence is 17 residues long. Per germline, CDR1 MGHRA and CDR2 YSYEKL. The CDR3 region is CASSQEGTGGLAYGYTF. The CDR3 DNA is TGCGCCAGCAGCCAAGAGGGGACAGGGGGCCTCGCCTATGGCTACACCTTC.

The rearrangement joins TRBV6-2 or TRBV6-3 to TRBJ1-2, with D perhaps TRBD1 (6 bases). Germline loops: CDR1 MNHEY, CDR2 SVGEGT. The ends were cut back, 2 bases at V and 12 bases at J, with 16 bases in the middle. The CDR3 contains 13 residues. The CDR3 bases are TGTGCCAGCAGTTACCAGGGGATCTTCGGCCACACCTTC. Amino acids: CASSYQGIFGHTF.

This clonotype has more than one count but fewer than ten. The chain links TRBV7-2 to TRBJ2-5, with TRBD2 identical over 10 bases. Unmatched junction bases numbered 4, after V lost 1 base and J lost 8 bases. Looked up from germline, CDR1 is SGHTA and CDR2 is FQGNSA. CDR3 length equals 14 residues. In nucleotides, the CDR3 is TGTGCCAGCAGCTTAGTGCCTAGCGGGAGCACCCAGTACTTC. Encoded protein: CASSLVPSGSTQYF.

This clonotype was found a few times. V is TRBV3-1 and J is TRBJ2-4, with a tentative D call TRBD1 (6 bases). Germline loops: CDR1 LGHDT, CDR2 YNNKEL (reference sequence). CDR3 length equals 17 residues. The V end lost 1 base, the J end lost 3 bases, and 16 bases lay between the germline ends. This CDR3 reads CASSQGGGRGRKNIQYF. CDR3 bases: TGTGCCAGCAGCCAAGGTGGGGGCAGGGGTCGCAAAAACATTCAGTACTTC. The full variable domain, rest sourced from reference TRBV3-1 and TRBJ2-4, is DTAVSQTPKYLVTQMGNDKSIKCEQNLGHDTMYWYKQDSKKFLKIMFSYNNKELIINETVPNRFSPKSPDKAHLNLHINSLELGDSAVYFCASSQGGGRGRKNIQYFGAGTRLSVL.

This clonotype was counted between two and nine times. The chain joins TRBV30 to TRBJ2-7; D is unresolved. This CDR3 is 13 amino acids long. CDR1 and CDR2 from the germline V gene are GTSNPN and SVGIG (reference sequence). V lost 4 bases and J lost 3, with 13 bases in between. CDR3 nucleotide sequence: TGTGCCTGGACCCGGAATCAGGTCTACGAGCAGTACTTC. Amino acid sequence: CAWTRNQVYEQYF. Complete variable domain (other parts from reference TRBV30 and TRBJ2-7): SQTIHQWPATLVQPVGSPLSLECTVEGTSNPNLYWYRQAAGRGLQLLFYSVGIGQISSEVPQNLSASRPQDRQFILSSKKLLLSDSGFYLCAWTRNQVYEQYFGPGTRLTVT.

The chain carries TRBV5-6 and TRBJ2-4; D not certain. This CDR3 has 17 residues. The ends were cut back, 4 bases at V and 0 bases at J, with 17 bases in the middle. CDR1 is SGHDT and CDR2 is YYEEEE in the germline V gene. The CDR3 DNA reads as TGTGCCAGCAGCACGAGAGTGAGTAGTCTAGCCAAAAACATTCAGTACTTC. Residues: CASSTRVSSLAKNIQYF.

This chain connects TRBV28 to TRBJ2-5; a weak D match, TRBD2 (6 bases). The CDR3 is 14 residues long. V lost 2 bases and J lost 5, with 12 bases in between. CDR1 is MDHEN and CDR2 is SYDVKM in the germline V gene. The CDR3 region is CASSLREQWETQYF. The DNA of the CDR3 is TGTGCCAGCAGTTTACGGGAGCAGTGGGAGACCCAGTACTTC.

This clonotype was detected many times. This chain joins TRBV20-1 and TRBJ1-1, with D tentatively TRBD1 (5 bases). Germline CDR1 and CDR2: DFQATT and SNEGSKA (reference sequence). The CDR3 loop spans 16 amino acids. Trimming removed 3 bases at V and 1 base at J, with 18 bases between. CDR3 sequence (DNA): TGCAGTGCTAGTGGGGCAAGCAAGGGGAAGAACACTGAAGCTTTCTTT. As protein: CSASGASKGKNTEAFF.